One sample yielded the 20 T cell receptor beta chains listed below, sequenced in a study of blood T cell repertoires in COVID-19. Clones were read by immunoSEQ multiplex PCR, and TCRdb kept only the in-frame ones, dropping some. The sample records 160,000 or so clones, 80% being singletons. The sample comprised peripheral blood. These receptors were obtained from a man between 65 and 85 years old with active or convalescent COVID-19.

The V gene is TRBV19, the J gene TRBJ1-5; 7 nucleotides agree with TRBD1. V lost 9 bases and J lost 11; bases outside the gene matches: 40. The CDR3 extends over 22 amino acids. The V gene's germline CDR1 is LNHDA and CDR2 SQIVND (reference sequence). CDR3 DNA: TGTGCCAGCGCGACAGGGACCCAATTATCATGGGTACCCACGGCACGAAAAACAGCCCAGCATTTT. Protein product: CASATGTQLSWVPTARKTAQHF.

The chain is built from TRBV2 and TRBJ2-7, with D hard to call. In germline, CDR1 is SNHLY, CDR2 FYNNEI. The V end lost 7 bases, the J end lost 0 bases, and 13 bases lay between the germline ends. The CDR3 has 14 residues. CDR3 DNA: TGTGCCAGCACCTCGGAGAGGAGCTCCTACGAGCAGTACTTC. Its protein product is CASTSERSSYEQYF.

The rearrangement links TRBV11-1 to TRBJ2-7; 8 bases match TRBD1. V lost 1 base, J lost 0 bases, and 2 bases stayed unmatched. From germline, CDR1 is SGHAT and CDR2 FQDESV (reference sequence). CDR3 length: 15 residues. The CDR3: CASSLVDRGSYEQYF. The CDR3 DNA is TGTGCCAGCAGCTTAGTCGACAGGGGCTCCTACGAGCAGTACTTC.

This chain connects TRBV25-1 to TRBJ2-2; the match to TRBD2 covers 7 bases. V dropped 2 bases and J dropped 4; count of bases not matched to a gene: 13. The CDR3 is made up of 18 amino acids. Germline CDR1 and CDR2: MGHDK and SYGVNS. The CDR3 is CASSEGGGTGGITGELFF. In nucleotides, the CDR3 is TGTGCCAGCAGTGAAGGGGGGGGGACCGGCGGGATCACCGGGGAGCTGTTTTTT.

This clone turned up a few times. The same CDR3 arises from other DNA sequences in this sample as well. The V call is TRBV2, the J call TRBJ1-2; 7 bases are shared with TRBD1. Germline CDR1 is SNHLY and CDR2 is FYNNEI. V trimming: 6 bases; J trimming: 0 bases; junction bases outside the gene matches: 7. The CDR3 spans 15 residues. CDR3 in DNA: TGTGCCAGCAGCGCCAACAGGGGACCTAACTATGGCTACACCTTC. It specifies CASSANRGPNYGYTF.

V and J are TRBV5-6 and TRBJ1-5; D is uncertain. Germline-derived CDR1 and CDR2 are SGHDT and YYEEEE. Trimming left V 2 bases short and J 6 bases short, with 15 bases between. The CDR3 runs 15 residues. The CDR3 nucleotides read TGTGCCAGCAGCTTCAGAGGAGGTGCCCGTCAGCCCCAGCATTTT. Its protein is CASSFRGGARQPQHF.

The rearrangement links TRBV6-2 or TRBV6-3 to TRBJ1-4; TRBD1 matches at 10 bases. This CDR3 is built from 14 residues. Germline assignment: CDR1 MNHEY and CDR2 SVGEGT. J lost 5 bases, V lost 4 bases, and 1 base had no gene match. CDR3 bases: TGTGCCAGCAGTTCGGGACAGGGGAATGAAAAACTGTTTTTT. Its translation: CASSSGQGNEKLFF.

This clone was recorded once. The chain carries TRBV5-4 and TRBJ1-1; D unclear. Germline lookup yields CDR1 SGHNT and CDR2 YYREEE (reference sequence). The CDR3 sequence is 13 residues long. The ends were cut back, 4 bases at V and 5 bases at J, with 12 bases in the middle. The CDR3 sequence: CASSRTRGTEAFF. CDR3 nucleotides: TGTGCCAGCAGCCGGACCCGAGGGACTGAAGCTTTCTTT.

CDR3 region: CASIRGEVGNTIYF. The CDR3, as DNA: TGTGCCAGCATTAGGGGCGAGGTTGGAAACACCATATATTTT. This chain connects TRBV2 to TRBJ1-3; possibly TRBD1 for D (5 bases). Germline-derived CDR1 and CDR2 are SNHLY and FYNNEI. The V gene lost 7 bases and the J gene lost 3 bases, with 13 bases spanning the gap. CDR3 length: 14 residues.

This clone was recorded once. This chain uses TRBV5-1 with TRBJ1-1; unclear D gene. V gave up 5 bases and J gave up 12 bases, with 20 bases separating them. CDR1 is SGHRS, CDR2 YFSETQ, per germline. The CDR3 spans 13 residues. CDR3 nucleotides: TGCGCCAGCAGTTCGATTCTAGGCAGTATAACTTTCTTT. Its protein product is CASSSILGSITFF. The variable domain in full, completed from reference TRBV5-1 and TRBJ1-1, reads KAGVTQTPRYLIKTRGQQVTLSCSPISGHRSVSWYQQTPGQGLQFLFEYFSETQRNKGNFPGRFSGRQFSNSRSEMNVSTLELGDSALYLCASSSILGSITFFGQGTRLTVV.

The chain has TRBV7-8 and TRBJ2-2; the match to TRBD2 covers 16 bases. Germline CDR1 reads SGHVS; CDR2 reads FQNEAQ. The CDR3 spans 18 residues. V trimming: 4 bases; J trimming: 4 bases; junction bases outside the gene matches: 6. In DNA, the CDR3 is TGTGCCAGCAGCTCCGCCGGGACTAGCGGGGGGGCCACCGGGGAGCTGTTTTTT. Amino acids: CASSSAGTSGGATGELFF.

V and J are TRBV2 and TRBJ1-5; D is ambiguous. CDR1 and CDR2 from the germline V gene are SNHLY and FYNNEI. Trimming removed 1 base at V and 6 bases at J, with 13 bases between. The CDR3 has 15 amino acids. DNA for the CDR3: TGTGCCAGCAGTGAAGAGCGGGGTTCAGGTCAGCCCCAGCATTTT. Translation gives CASSEERGSGQPQHF.

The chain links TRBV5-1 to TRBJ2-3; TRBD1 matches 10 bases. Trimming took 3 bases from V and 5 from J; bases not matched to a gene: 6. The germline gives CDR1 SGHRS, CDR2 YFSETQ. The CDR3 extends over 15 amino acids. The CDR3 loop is CASSSTGGAGDTQYF. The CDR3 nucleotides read TGCGCCAGCAGCTCGACAGGGGGCGCCGGAGATACGCAGTATTTT.

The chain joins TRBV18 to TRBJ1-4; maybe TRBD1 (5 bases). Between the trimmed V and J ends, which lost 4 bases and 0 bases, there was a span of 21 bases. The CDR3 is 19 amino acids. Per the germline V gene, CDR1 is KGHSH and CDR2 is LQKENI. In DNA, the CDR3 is TGTGCCAGCTCACGGTCGGCAGGGTACGAAACTGCAACTAATGAAAAACTGTTTTTT. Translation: CASSRSAGYETATNEKLFF.

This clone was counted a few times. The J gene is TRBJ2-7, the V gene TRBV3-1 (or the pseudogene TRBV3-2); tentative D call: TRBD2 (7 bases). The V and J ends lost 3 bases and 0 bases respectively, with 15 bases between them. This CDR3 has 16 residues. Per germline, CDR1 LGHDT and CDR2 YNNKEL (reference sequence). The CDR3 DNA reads TGTGCCAGCAGCCAGTCTTTGGGGGGGGCCTCCTACGAGCAGTACTTC. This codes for CASSQSLGGASYEQYF.

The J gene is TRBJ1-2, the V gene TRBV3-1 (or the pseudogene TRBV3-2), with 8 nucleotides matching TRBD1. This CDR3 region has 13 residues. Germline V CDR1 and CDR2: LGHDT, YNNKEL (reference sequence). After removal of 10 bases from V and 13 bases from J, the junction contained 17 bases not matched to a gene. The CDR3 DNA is TGTGCCAACTTCAACGACCCGGGGACAGGATGCACCTTC. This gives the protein CANFNDPGTGCTF.

In DNA form, the CDR3 reads TGTGCCAGCAGACGCCTCGGGACTAGCGGGAGATTGGGGGAGACCCAGTACTTC. Translating it yields CASRRLGTSGRLGETQYF. The chain combines TRBV2 with TRBJ2-5; 14 nucleotides match TRBD2. CDR3 size: 18 residues. With V trimmed by 6 bases and J by 5 bases, 14 bases remained unmatched. The germline V gene has CDR1 SNHLY and CDR2 FYNNEI. The full variable domain, rest sourced from reference TRBV2 and TRBJ2-5, is EPEVTQTPSHQVTQMGQEVILRCVPISNHLYFYWYRQILGQKVEFLVSFYNNEISEKSEIFDDQFSVERPDGSNFTLKIRSTKLEDSAMYFCASRRLGTSGRLGETQYFGPGTRLLVL.

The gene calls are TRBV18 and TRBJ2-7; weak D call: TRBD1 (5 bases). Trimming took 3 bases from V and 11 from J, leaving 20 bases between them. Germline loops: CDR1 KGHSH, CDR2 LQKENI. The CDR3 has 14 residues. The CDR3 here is CASSPLQGPQDKYF. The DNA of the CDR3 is TGTGCCAGCTCACCTTTGCAGGGTCCCCAGGACAAGTACTTC. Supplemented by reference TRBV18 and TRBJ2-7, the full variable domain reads NAGVMQNPRHLVRRRGQEARLRCSPMKGHSHVYWYRQLPEEGLKFMVYLQKENIIDESGMPKERFSAEFPKEGPSILRIQQVVRGDSAAYFCASSPLQGPQDKYFGPGTRLTVT.

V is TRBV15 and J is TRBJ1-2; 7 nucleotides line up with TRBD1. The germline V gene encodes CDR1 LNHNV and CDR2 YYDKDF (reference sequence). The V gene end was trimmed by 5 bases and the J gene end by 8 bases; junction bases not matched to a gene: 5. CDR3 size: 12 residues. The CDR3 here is CATSAETGGYTF. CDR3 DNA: TGTGCCACCAGCGCCGAGACAGGGGGCTACACCTTC.

CDR3 residues: CASHSRENQPQHF. Written as DNA, the CDR3 is TGTGCCAGTCACTCTCGGGAGAATCAGCCCCAGCATTTT. The rearrangement joins TRBV2 to TRBJ1-5; D is undetermined. Germline CDR1 and CDR2: SNHLY and FYNNEI. The CDR3 is 13 amino acids. The germline V and J ends were trimmed by 9 bases and 4 bases, with 13 bases remaining between them.